This T cell receptor (beta chain) comes out of a study of cytomegalovirus exposure and HLA in healthy donors (dated by TCRdb to between 2016 and 2019). Background on the whole study: An earlier analysis of roughly 630 of the donors reported more than 250 Gb of sequence data and approximately 110 million unique TCR beta sequences from about 179 million T cells. An earlier analysis of fewer than 750 of the donors used high-throughput TCR beta sequencing to judge whether each TCR beta V gene segment behaved as functional or pseudogenic. To study patterns of TCR occurrence, a later analysis re-analyzed previously published TCR beta repertoires from around 700 donors and added high-resolution HLA genotyping. Typing coverage differed by locus: A, B, C, DRB1 and DQB1 were typed in about 620-630 donors, DQA1 in approximately 520, DPA1 in some 610, and DPB1 in about 450. Donor age, sex, ethnicity and CMV serostatus were collected together with the repertoire data. Of the approximately 400 genotyped donors, roughly 76% were placed in the genetic ancestry cluster associated with self-reported Caucasian donors. In the later analysis, no new phenotypic data were used to find candidate immune exposures; instead, reliance was placed on TCR beta sequences and their occurrence across donors. The study aimed to test whether signatures of past pathogen exposure could be identified by cataloging public T cell receptors. The study combined high-throughput TCR immunosequencing, statistical association of individual TCRs with disease status, and machine learning to predict cytomegalovirus infection status. Along with the approximately 620-subject first cohort, a separate validation cohort of over 90 different subjects was used. A later genetic analysis used genome-wide SNP genotypes for about 60% of the 666 donors, treating that subset as a discovery cohort. Every discovery cohort repertoire had been produced on one sequencing platform. HLA typing covered class I and class II loci at four-digit resolution. About 280 gigabases of sequencing data and approximately 80 million unique TCR sequences were included in an early release covering around 650 HLA-typed donors. Four or five DR-DQ haplotypes were handled as single units for association and clustering because linkage in the cohort was strong. On average, roughly 200,000 unique TCR beta nucleotide sequences were sequenced per donor among 398 genotyped donors of the cohort, with roughly 20% of those sequences being non-productive. The study used immunosequencing to profile the T cell repertoires of more than 650 subjects and linked those repertoires to cytomegalovirus serostatus. General findings and caveats noted by the study authors: The study gave a list of some 150 TCR beta chains associated with cytomegalovirus. Compared with equally common non-associated chains, HLA-associated TCR beta chains in a later analysis were more clonally expanded and had lower generation probabilities. A later analysis associated 15,000 to 20,000 TCR beta sequences with specific HLA alleles at a false discovery rate of 0.05. Broadly in line with IMGT annotations, most TCR beta V segments showed up in productive rearrangements about 87% or about 30% of the time in an earlier analysis of a few hundred of the donors. In a later analysis, the rate of TCR association differed among HLA loci, with DRB1 alleles having the most associated TCRs and HLA-C alleles having the fewest. Correlated functional status among segregating V segments might reflect linkage disequilibrium, but an unknown experimental factor could not be ruled out. A later genetic analysis associated a missense DCLRE1C variant with V-gene and J-gene trimming of TCR beta chains, and an independent cohort replicated the association. According to a later analysis, most CMV-associated TCR beta chains appeared to be HLA-restricted, and the HLA associations seemed to be driven largely by CMV exposure. Because some donors lacked HLA typing at each locus, the association tests relied only on the typed subset. A later genetic analysis reported fewer N-insertions in productive TCRs among donors in an Asian-associated ancestry cluster than the approximately 670-donor mean. Strong co-occurrence of HLA alleles, especially DR and DQ, made assigning TCR associations to individual alleles difficult. The earlier analysis of 587 of the donors excluded roughly 17 rarely observed V segments, including chromosome 9 orphons, because counts were too low. A few of the identified cytomegalovirus-associated TCR beta chains were confirmed in vitro to be specific for cytomegalovirus antigens. While some public TCRs were present in many individuals, most TCR sequences turned up only very rarely across donors. Only TCR beta chains were sequenced in this cohort, and the absence of alpha or paired-chain data limited detectable features. In both the original and validation cohorts, the classifier was reported to diagnose cytomegalovirus status with high specificity and sensitivity. The 87-base-pair reads could not distinguish some IMGT-functional V segments, including TRBV6-2 and TRBV6-3, so those segments were excluded. It was suggested by the authors that the approach could potentially be generalized to other disease states and immunological phenotypes. Sequencing depth was assumed to be roughly uniform across donors in the presence/absence analyses, though that assumption may not hold. A further reported finding was that TCR beta sequences accurately predicted the HLA-A and HLA-B alleles for most subjects in the first cohort. A cluster of highly shared sequence variants was judged likely to represent a technical artifact of the sequencing pipeline. Several of the top co-occurrence clusters appeared to be linked to parvovirus B19, influenza, CMV and Epstein-Barr virus, according to a later analysis. The only immune exposure information available for the cohort was CMV serostatus.

Library prep was done by the immunoSEQ multiplex PCR assay. The multiplex PCR relied on a mix of 60 forward primers for TCR Vbeta segments and 13 reverse primers for TCR Jbeta segments. The CDR3 region of rearranged TCR beta genes was amplified from genomic DNA by a multiplex PCR assay. Amplified TCR beta libraries were sequenced as 87-base-pair reads on the Illumina HiSeq System. Concerning the study's data processing: Across the roughly 600 repertoires, a later analysis counted 60 million to 90 million unique TCR beta chains, 9.5 million to 13 million of which were shared by at least two donors. Raw reads were error-corrected and collapsed into unique sequences by a nearest-neighbor algorithm in which closely related sequences were merged to remove PCR and sequencing errors. To assign V, D and J gene segments, CDR3 sequences were aligned to IMGT reference sequences. For a sequence to be retained, a match of at least six nucleotides was required to both a V gene segment and a J gene segment. A rearrangement was called productive if the CDR3 had no stop codons and remained in frame with V and J, and every other rearrangement was called non-productive. Following IMGT convention, CDR3 was defined as the stretch from the second conserved V-encoded cysteine up to the conserved J-encoded phenylalanine. Sequences without an unambiguous match to a single V gene segment were excluded from the earlier analysis of a few hundred of the donors. An earlier analysis of over 450 of the donors classified V segments as functional when productive rearrangements were above 56.7% and as segregating when the standard deviation between donors was above 5%. A statistical classification framework was developed to diagnose cytomegalovirus status using the catalog of TCR beta chain sequences. V and J gene assignment, in a later analysis, came from comparing TCR nucleotide sequences with IMGT/GENE-DB human TR gene sequences. In a later analysis, CDR3 sequences and most-parsimonious VDJ recombination scenarios were assigned using the TCRdist pipeline. In a later analysis, every TCR beta chain was defined by the combination of its CDR3 amino acid sequence and its V-gene family, and reads without a unique V-gene family were dropped. To address suspected cross-contamination and a sequencing artifact, a later analysis removed under 600 highly shared, low-generation-probability nucleotide sequences. In a later analysis, a clonal expansion index for each public chain was calculated from normalized within-repertoire ranks of inferred template counts. In a later analysis, generation probabilities were computed using a VDJ recombination model fitted to out-of-frame rearrangements, and the results were checked against IGoR. In a later analysis, TCR-TCR, TCR-HLA and TCR-CMV co-occurrence was scored with hypergeometric tests, and a repertoire-size bias correction was applied to TCR pairs. In a later analysis, false discovery rates were estimated by permuting HLA or CMV assignments 20 times. A later analysis grouped co-occurring TCRs with DBSCAN, adding TCRdist sequence similarity when clustering within HLA-allele-positive subsets. Repertoires with fewer than 30,000 or more than 120,000 public chains were left out of co-occurrence clustering, as were a handful of repertoires with anomalous nucleotide sharing. Here the immuneACCESS table is served through TCRdb, limited to in-frame sequences with V and J called. Missing clones are a known gap in these copies; in checked studies unresolved V genes cover under half, and the rest lacks a known reason. Clone size and the V and J calls come from that table; the DNA yielded D and trimming. Across this sample there are fewer than 250,000 clones, with around 81% seen only once. The ten top clones hold roughly 10% of the sample.

A note on this clone: Its antigen target is currently unknown. Base qualities are not recorded, but no much larger clone differs from it by a single base.

The CDR3, cysteine through phenylalanine, is 14 amino acids long. Just the 42-base CDR3 DNA is kept, in frame starting at base 1. V sheds 5 bases and J sheds 0 bases, leaving 10 bases between their ends. CDR1 and CDR2 are drawn from the germline V gene: SGHVS, FQNEAQ. In total, more than 500 healthy bone marrow donors made up the cohort. At the time of sampling, every cohort member was nominally healthy, though immune exposures that went unrecorded were likely present. The donor tested CMV seropositive, placing the donor among the roughly 300 seropositive members of the cohort. Each donor provided a peripheral blood sample, and peripheral blood mononuclear cells were used for TCR beta sequencing. Genomic DNA extraction from the blood cell samples was performed with the Qiagen DNeasy Blood Extraction Kit.

The chain uses TRBV7-8 and TRBJ1-1; the D gene is perhaps TRBD1, from 6 matching bases. This clonotype was sampled from a woman between 45 and 65 years old in good health and CMV-seropositive. Sequencing was carried out using PBMCs. The CDR3 is CASSLPGVNTEAFF. The bases read TGTGCCAGCAGCCTACCAGGGGTGAACACTGAAGCTTTCTTT.